This TCR beta chain was sequenced during a study of a mutant IDH1 vaccine in newly diagnosed glioma. Stated time point: week 23, last vaccination. All doses held 300 ug of mutant IDH1 20-mer peptide, with topical imiquimod. Some clones are missing from TCRdb's copy, which holds only in-frame ones; the method was immunoSEQ multiplex PCR. The sample has approximately 41,000 clones, around 76% seen once. This CDR3 spans 12 amino acids. The germline gives CDR1 SQVTM, CDR2 ANQGSEA. Concerning this clone: The antigen is unknown. Its ends do not fully match the called genes, so a read error is possible.

This chain uses TRBV29-1 with TRBJ2-2; maybe TRBD1 (6 bases). The sample consisted of PBMCs, taken from a glioma patient whose treatment included an IDH1 peptide vaccine. This TCR was recovered from a woman aged 40 to 50 with glioma. Some clones in this sample may be carry-over from other donors' samples. CDR3 loop: CSVQEGAGELFF. Here the CDR3 DNA reads TGCAGCGTTCAAGAGGGGGCCGGGGAGCTGTTTTTT.